The rows below give T cell receptor beta chains drawn from one sample of a study of blood T cell repertoires in COVID-19. Only in-frame clones appear in the TCRdb table, and some are missing; sequencing was by immunoSEQ multiplex PCR. The sample has around 140,000 clones; 88% are singletons. The material sequenced was peripheral blood. The source of these receptors is a human donor with COVID-19, enrolled during active disease. The donor label of this sample is uncertain. CDR3s include the opening cysteine and the closing phenylalanine or tryptophan. The order of the fields is J gene, D gene, V gene, CDR3 protein. The D gene is left open where the match is weak.

TRBJ1-1	.	TRBV2	CASKPTHLNTEAFF
TRBJ1-1	.	TRBV6-5	CASSYSAGEQNTEAFF
TRBJ2-1	TRBD2	TRBV29-1	CSAWTSGRSYNEQFF
TRBJ1-2	TRBD1	TRBV28	CASSSTGTAYGYTF
TRBJ2-7	.	TRBV7-9	CASSSLSDEQYF
TRBJ2-1	.	TRBV11-2	CASSSGGRNNEQFF
TRBJ2-7	.	TRBV12-3/TRBV12-4	CASSPGLYEQYF
TRBJ2-4	.	TRBV27	CASSSGVGAQNIQYF
TRBJ2-7	TRBD2	TRBV13	CASSSARGGSFEQYF
TRBJ1-1	TRBD1	TRBV7-3	CASSSQTGDTEAFF
TRBJ2-1	TRBD1	TRBV19	CASAGPDRGQHEQFF
TRBJ2-7	TRBD2	TRBV7-6	CASSLASGGALYEQYF
TRBJ1-5	.	TRBV2	CASSGEGRDQPQHF
TRBJ1-2	.	TRBV6-2/TRBV6-3	CASSQTSGYTF
TRBJ1-1	.	TRBV4-2	CASGLTGTRTEAFF
TRBJ1-1	.	TRBV24-1	CATSRSYNTEAFF
TRBJ2-2	.	TRBV2	CASSGGPGLGTGELFF
TRBJ1-1	.	TRBV5-5	CASSLVGGASVWTEAFF
TRBJ1-5	TRBD1	TRBV28	CASSLETGLYQPQHF
TRBJ1-2	.	TRBV20-1	CSASVGGGYTF
TRBJ1-2	TRBD1	TRBV30	CAWSVEPTGAYTF
TRBJ1-5	.	TRBV19	CASSTARFPSNQPQHF
TRBJ1-2	.	TRBV6-6	CASSYGRADGYTF
TRBJ1-2	TRBD1	TRBV7-9	CASSGSAGGFYGYTF
TRBJ1-5	.	TRBV4-1	CASSQDRQGFLQPQHF
TRBJ1-3	TRBD1	TRBV5-1	CASSTRTGALSGNTIYF
TRBJ1-3	TRBD1	TRBV7-9	CASSLAGTGGWITGNTIYF